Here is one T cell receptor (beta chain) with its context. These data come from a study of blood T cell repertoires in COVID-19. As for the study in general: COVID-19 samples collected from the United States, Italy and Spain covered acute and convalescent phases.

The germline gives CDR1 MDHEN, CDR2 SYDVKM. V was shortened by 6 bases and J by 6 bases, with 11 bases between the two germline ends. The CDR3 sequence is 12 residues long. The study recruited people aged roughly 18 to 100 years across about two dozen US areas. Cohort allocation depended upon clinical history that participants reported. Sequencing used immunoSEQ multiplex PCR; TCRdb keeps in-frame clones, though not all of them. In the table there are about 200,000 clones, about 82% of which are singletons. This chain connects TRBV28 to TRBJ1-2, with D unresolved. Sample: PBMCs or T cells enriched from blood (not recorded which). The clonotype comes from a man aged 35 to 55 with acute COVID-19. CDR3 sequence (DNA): TGTGCCAGCAGCTCCCCAGTGGATGGCTACACCTTC. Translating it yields CASSSPVDGYTF.